This TCR beta chain was captured by sequencing in a study of cytomegalovirus exposure and HLA in healthy donors. PCR amplification relied on 60 Vbeta primers (plus 13 Jbeta primers). The data were produced by immunoSEQ multiplex PCR, yet TCRdb's version contains in-frame clones alone and is incomplete. The sample has around 60,000 clones; approximately 75% are singletons. The receptor was derived from a man aged 50-60 years in good health and CMV-seropositive. The sequencing sample was made of PBMCs.

CDR3: CASGSTRDTSTDTQYF. Written as DNA, the CDR3 is TGTGCTAGTGGTTCGACCCGGGACACCAGCACAGATACGCAGTATTTT. V is TRBV12-5 and J is TRBJ2-3, with D maybe TRBD1 (6 bases). CDR1 and CDR2 (germline): LGHNT, FRNRAP. Trimming took 4 bases from V and 0 from J, leaving 14 bases between them. This CDR3 has 16 amino acids.